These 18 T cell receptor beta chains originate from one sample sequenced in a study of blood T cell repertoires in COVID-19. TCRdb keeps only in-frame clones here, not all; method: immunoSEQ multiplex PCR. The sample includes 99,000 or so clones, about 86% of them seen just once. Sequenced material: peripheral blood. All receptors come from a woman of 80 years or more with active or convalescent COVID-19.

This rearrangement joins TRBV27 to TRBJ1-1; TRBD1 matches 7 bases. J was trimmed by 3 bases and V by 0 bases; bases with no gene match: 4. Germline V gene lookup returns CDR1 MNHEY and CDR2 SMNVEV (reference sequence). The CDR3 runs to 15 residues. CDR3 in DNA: TGTGCCAGCAGTTTATCATGGACAGGAGACACTGAAGCTTTCTTT. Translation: CASSLSWTGDTEAFF.

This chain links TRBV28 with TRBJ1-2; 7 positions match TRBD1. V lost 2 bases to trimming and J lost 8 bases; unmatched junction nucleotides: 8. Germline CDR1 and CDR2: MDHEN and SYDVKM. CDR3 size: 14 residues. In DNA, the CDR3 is TGTGCCAGCAGTTTACCGACAGGGATTTTGGGCTACACCTTC. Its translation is CASSLPTGILGYTF.

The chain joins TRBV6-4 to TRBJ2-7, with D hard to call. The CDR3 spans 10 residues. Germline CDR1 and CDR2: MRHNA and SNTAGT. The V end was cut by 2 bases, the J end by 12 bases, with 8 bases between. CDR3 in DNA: TGTGCCAGCAGTGACCAACTAAGGTACTTC. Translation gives CASSDQLRYF.

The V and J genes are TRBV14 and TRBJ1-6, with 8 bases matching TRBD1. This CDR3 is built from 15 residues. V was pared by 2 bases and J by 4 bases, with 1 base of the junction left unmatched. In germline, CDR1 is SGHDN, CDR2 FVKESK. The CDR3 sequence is CASSQWTGYNSPLHF. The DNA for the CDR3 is TGTGCCAGCAGCCAATGGACAGGGTATAATTCACCCCTCCACTTT. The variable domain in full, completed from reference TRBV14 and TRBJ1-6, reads EAGVTQFPSHSVIEKGQTVTLRCDPISGHDNLYWYRRVMGKEIKFLLHFVKESKQDESGMPNNRFLAERTGGTYSTLKVQPAELEDSGVYFCASSQWTGYNSPLHFGNGTRLTVT.

The CDR3 loop is CAWSAGDGKFGYTF. The CDR3 DNA is TGTGCCTGGAGTGCGGGGGACGGGAAGTTTGGCTACACCTTC. V is TRBV30 and J is TRBJ1-2; the D gene is possibly TRBD1 (5 bases). Germline V lookup: CDR1 GTSNPN, CDR2 SVGIG (reference sequence). The CDR3 has 14 residues. V dropped 1 base and J dropped 7 bases, with 16 bases sitting between them. Full variable domain (outside the CDR3, taken from reference TRBV30 and TRBJ1-2): SQTIHQWPATLVQPVGSPLSLECTVEGTSNPNLYWYRQAAGRGLQLLFYSVGIGQISSEVPQNLSASRPQDRQFILSSKKLLLSDSGFYLCAWSAGDGKFGYTFGSGTRLTVV.

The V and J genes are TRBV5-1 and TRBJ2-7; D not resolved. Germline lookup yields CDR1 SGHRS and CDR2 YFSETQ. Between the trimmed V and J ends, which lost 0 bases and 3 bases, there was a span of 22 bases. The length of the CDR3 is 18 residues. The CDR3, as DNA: TGCGCCAGCAGCTTGGGGCCAATGAGGCGCGGATGGCACTACGAGCAGTACTTC. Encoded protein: CASSLGPMRRGWHYEQYF.

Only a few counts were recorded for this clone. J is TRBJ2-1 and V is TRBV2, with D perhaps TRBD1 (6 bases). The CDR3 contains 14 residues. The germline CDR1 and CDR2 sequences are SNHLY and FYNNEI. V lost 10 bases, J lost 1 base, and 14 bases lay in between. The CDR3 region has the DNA TGTGCCACCGATACAGGGAGATCCTACAATGAGCAGTTCTTC. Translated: CATDTGRSYNEQFF. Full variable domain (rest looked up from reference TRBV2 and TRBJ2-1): EPEVTQTPSHQVTQMGQEVILRCVPISNHLYFYWYRQILGQKVEFLVSFYNNEISEKSEIFDDQFSVERPDGSNFTLKIRSTKLEDSAMYFCATDTGRSYNEQFFGPGTRLTVL.

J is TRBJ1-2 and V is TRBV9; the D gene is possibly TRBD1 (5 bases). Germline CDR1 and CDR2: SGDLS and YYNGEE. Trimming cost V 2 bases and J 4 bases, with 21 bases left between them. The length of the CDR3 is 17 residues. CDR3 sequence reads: CASSVTPTDSLGYGYTF. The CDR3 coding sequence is TGTGCCAGCAGCGTTACCCCGACAGATTCCTTGGGCTATGGCTACACCTTC.

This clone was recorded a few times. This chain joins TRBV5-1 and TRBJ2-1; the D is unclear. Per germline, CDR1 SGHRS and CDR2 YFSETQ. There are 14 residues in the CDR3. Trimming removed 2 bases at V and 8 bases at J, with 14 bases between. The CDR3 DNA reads TGCGCCAGCAGCTTTCTCAATATGGGCGATGAGCAGTTCTTC. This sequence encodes CASSFLNMGDEQFF.

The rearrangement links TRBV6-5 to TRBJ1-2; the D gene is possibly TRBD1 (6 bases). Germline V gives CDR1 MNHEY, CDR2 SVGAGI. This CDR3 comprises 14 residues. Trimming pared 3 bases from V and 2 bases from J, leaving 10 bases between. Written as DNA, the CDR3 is TGTGCCAGCAGTTATCGGACAGAGAACTATGGCTACACCTTC. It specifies CASSYRTENYGYTF.

As DNA, the CDR3 is TGTGCCAGCAGTGGAGCAGCGGTCAGGATTTCCTTTTGGGGGAACACTGAAGCTTTCTTT. Translated, it gives CASSGAAVRISFWGNTEAFF. The chain links TRBV2 to TRBJ1-1; D is uncertain. The V end lost 4 bases, the J end lost 1 base, and 28 bases lay between the germline ends. Germline CDR1 reads SNHLY; CDR2 reads FYNNEI. CDR3 size: 20 residues.

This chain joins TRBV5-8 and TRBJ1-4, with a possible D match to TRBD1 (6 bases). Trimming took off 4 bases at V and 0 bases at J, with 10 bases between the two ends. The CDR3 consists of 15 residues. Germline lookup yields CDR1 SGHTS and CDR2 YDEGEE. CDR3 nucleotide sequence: TGTGCCAGCAGCGCGGACAGATCAACTAATGAAAAACTGTTTTTT. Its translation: CASSADRSTNEKLFF.

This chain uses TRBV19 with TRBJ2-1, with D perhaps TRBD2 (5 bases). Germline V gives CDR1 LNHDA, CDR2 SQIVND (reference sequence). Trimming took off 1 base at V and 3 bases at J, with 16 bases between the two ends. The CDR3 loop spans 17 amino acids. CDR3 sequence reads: CASSIGGATSVYNEQFF. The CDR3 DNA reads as TGTGCCAGTAGTATAGGGGGAGCAACGTCCGTCTACAATGAGCAGTTCTTC. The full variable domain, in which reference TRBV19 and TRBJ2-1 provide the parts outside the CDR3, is DGGITQSPKYLFRKEGQNVTLSCEQNLNHDAMYWYRQDPGQGLRLIYYSQIVNDFQKGDIAEGYSVSREKKESFPLTVTSAQKNPTAFYLCASSIGGATSVYNEQFFGPGTRLTVL.

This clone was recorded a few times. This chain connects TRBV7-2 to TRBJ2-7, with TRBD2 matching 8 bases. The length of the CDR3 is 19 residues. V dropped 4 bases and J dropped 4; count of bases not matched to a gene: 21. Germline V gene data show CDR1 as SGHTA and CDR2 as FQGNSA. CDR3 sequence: CASSSPKSGTRGFRYEQYF. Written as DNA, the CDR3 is TGTGCCAGCAGCTCCCCGAAATCGGGGACTAGAGGTTTTAGGTACGAGCAGTACTTC.

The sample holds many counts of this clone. CDR3 sequence (DNA): TGTGCCAGCAGCCCTCGGGGACAGGGGCTCACTGAAGCTTTCTTT. Protein sequence: CASSPRGQGLTEAFF. V usage is TRBV7-3 and J usage is TRBJ1-1; TRBD1 matches at 10 bases. This CDR3 is built from 15 residues. V lost 5 bases, J lost 4 bases, and 7 bases stayed unmatched. The germline V gene has CDR1 SGHTA and CDR2 FQGTGA.

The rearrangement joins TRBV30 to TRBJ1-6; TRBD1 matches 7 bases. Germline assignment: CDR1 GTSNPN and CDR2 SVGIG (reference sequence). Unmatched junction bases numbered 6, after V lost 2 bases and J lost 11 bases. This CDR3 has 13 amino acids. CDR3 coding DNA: TGTGCCTGGAGTAAAGGGACAGAAGCACCCCTCCACTTT. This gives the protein CAWSKGTEAPLHF. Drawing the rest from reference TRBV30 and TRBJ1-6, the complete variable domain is SQTIHQWPATLVQPVGSPLSLECTVEGTSNPNLYWYRQAAGRGLQLLFYSVGIGQISSEVPQNLSASRPQDRQFILSSKKLLLSDSGFYLCAWSKGTEAPLHFGNGTRLTVT.

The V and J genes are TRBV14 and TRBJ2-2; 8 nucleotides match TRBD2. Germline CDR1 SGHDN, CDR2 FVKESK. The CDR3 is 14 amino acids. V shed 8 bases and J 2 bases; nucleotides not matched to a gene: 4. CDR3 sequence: CASSAGANTGELFF. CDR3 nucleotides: TGTGCCAGCTCAGCGGGAGCCAACACCGGGGAGCTGTTTTTT.

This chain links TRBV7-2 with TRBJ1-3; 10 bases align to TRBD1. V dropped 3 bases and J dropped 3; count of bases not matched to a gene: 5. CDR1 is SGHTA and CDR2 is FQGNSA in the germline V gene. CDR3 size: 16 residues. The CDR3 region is CASSLGRDRGGNTIYF. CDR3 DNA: TGTGCCAGCAGCTTGGGGCGGGACAGGGGTGGAAACACCATATATTTT. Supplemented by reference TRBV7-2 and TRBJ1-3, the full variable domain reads GAGVSQSPSNKVTEKGKDVELRCDPISGHTALYWYRQSLGQGLEFLIYFQGNSAPDKSGLPSDRFSAERTGGSVSTLTIQRTQQEDSAVYLCASSLGRDRGGNTIYFGEGSWLTVV.